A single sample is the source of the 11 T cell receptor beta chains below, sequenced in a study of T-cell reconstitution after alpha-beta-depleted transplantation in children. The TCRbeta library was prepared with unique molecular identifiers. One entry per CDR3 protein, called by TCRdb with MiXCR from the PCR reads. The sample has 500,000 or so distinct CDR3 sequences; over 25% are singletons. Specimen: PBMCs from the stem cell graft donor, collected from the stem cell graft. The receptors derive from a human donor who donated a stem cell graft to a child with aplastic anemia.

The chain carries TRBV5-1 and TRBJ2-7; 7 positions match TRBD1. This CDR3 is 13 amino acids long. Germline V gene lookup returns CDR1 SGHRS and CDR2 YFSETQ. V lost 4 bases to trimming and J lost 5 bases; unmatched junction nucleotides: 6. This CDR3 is CASSLDRTDEQYF. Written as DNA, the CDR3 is TGCGCCAGCAGCCTGGACAGGACGGACGAGCAGTACTTC.

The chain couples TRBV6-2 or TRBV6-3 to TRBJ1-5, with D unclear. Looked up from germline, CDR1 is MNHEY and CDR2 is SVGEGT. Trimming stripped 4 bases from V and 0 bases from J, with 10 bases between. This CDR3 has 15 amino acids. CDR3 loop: CASSSSDDSNQPQHF. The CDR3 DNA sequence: TGTGCCAGCAGTTCATCAGATGATAGCAATCAGCCCCAGCATTTT.

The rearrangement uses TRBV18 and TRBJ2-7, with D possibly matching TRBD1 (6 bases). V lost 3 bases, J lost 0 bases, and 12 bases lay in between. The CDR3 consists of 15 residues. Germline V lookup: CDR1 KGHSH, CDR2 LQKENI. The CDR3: CASSPGAGGSYEQYV. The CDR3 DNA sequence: TGTGCCAGCTCACCGGGGGCGGGCGGCTCCTACGAGCAGTACGTC.

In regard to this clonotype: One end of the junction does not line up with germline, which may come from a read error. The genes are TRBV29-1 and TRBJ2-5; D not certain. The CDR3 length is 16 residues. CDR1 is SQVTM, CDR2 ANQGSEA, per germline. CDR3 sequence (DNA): TGCAGCGCTGAAAGGAATGAGATAAACTTCCAAGAGACCCAGTACTTC. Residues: CSAERNEINFQETQYF.

The CDR3 protein is CASSLGITSSYNEQFF. As DNA, the CDR3 is TGTGCCAGCAGCTTAGGGATTACGAGCTCCTACAATGAGCAGTTCTTC. J is TRBJ2-1 and V is TRBV5-6; D not certain. The CDR3 consists of 16 residues. The ends were cut back, 2 bases at V and 0 bases at J, with 12 bases in the middle. CDR1 is SGHDT and CDR2 is YYEEEE in the germline V gene. The whole variable domain, filled in from reference TRBV5-6 and TRBJ2-1, reads DAGVTQSPTHLIKTRGQQVTLRCSPKSGHDTVSWYQQALGQGPQFIFQYYEEEERQRGNFPDRFSGHQFPNYSSELNVNALLLGDSALYLCASSLGITSSYNEQFFGPGTRLTVL.

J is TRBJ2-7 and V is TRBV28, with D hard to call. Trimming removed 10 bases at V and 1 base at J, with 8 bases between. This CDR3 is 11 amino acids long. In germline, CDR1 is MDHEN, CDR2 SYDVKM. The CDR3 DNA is TGTGCCATCCGGGCGTCCTACGAGCAGTACTTC. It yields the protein CAIRASYEQYF. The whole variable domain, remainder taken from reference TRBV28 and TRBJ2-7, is DVKVTQSSRYLVKRTGEKVFLECVQDMDHENMFWYRQDPGLGLRLIYFSYDVKMKEKGDIPEGYSVSREKKERFSLILESASTNQTSMYLCAIRASYEQYFGPGTRLTVT.

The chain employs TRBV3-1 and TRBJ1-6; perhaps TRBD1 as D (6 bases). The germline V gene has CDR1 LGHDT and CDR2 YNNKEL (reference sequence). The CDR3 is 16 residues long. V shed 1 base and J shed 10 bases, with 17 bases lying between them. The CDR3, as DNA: TGTGCCAGCAGCCAAGTTTATAAAGGGGGTGCATCACCCCTCCACTTT. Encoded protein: CASSQVYKGGASPLHF.

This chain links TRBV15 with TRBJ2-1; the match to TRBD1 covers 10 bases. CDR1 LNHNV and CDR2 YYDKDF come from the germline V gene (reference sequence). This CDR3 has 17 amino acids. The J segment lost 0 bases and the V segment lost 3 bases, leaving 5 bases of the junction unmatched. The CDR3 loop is CATSRTGGEASYNEQFF. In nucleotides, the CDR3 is TGTGCCACCAGCAGGACAGGGGGCGAGGCCTCCTACAATGAGCAGTTCTTC.

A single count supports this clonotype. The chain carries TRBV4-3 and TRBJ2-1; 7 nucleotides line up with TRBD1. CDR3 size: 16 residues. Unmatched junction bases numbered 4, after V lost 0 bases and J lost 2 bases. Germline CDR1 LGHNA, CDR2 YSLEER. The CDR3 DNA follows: TGCGCCAGCAGCCAAGATCGACAGGGAACCTACAATGAGCAGTTCTTC. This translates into CASSQDRQGTYNEQFF.

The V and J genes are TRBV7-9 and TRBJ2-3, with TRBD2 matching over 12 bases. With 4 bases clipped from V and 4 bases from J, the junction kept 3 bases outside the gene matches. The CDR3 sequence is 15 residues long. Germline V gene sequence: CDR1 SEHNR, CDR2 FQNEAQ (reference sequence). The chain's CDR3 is CASSSASGRADTQYF. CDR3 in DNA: TGTGCCAGCAGCTCCGCTAGCGGGAGGGCAGATACGCAGTATTTT. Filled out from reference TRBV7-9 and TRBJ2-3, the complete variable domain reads DTGVSQNPRHKITKRGQNVTFRCDPISEHNRLYWYRQTLGQGPEFLTYFQNEAQLEKSRLLSDRFSAERPKGSFSTLEIQRTEQGDSAMYLCASSSASGRADTQYFGPGTRLTVL.

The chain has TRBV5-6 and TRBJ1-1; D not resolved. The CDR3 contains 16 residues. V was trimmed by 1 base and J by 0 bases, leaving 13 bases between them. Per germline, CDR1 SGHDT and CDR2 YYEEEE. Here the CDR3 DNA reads TGTGCCAGCAGCTTGCTCGACGGTACTATGAACACTGAAGCTTTCTTT. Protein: CASSLLDGTMNTEAFF.